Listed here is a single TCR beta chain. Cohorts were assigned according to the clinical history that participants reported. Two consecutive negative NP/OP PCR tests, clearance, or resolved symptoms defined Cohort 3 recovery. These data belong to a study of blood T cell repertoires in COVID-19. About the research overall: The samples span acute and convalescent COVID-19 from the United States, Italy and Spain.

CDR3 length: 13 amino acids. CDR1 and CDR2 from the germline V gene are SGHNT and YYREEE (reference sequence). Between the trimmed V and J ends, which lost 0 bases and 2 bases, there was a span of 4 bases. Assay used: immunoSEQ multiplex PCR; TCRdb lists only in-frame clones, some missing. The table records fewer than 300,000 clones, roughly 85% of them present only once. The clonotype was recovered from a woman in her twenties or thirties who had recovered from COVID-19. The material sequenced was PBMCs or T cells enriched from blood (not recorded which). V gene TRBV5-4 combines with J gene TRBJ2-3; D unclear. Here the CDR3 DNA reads TGTGCCAGCAGCTTGGACAACACAGATACGCAGTATTTT. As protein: CASSLDNTDTQYF.